The clone carrying this T cell receptor (beta chain) occurred many times. The data were taken from a study of T-cell reconstitution after alpha-beta-depleted transplantation in children. Preparation of the TCRbeta library used unique molecular identifiers. TCRdb processed the PCR reads anew with MiXCR; each CDR3 protein has one entry. The sample records approximately 93,000 distinct CDR3 sequences, 7% to 10% being singletons. The CDR3 is 16 residues long. V lost 5 bases to trimming and J lost 5 bases, with 20 bases between them. CDR1 and CDR2 from the germline V gene are SEHNR and FQNEAQ (reference sequence).

The chain recombines TRBV7-9 with TRBJ2-3, with D perhaps matching TRBD2 (7 bases). The specimen was PBMCs from the stem cell graft donor, collected from the stem cell graft. The TCR originated in a human donor who donated a stem cell graft to a child with congenital amegakaryocytic thrombocytopenia. The CDR3 DNA reads as TGTGCCAGCAGCCCCGTTGGGGGGGGGCCGTTAGATACGCAGTATTTT. It specifies CASSPVGGGPLDTQYF.